The rows below give T cell receptor beta chains drawn from one sample of a study of post-analysis software for immune sequencing data. One entry per CDR3 protein results from TCRdb running MiXCR on the PCR reads. The sample lists under 900,000 distinct CDR3 sequences; under 70% were seen once. Sequenced sample: blood. These receptors came from a girl aged 5-17 years with multiple sclerosis. Both conserved end residues are part of each CDR3. The D gene is left open where the match is weak. Size is stated for part of the rows, as once, few or many counts, or as a class when the clone is expanded.

TRBV29-1	TRBD1	few	TRBJ2-7	CSVELAGTETYEQYF	TGCAGCGTTGAATTGGCAGGGACAGAAACCTACGAGCAGTACTTC
TRBV20-1	NA	NA	TRBJ2-7	CSALTRGGSYEQYF	TGCAGTGCCTTGACTCGGGGCGGCTCCTACGAGCAGTACTTC
TRBV6-5	TRBD2	NA	TRBJ2-2	CASSYTRGTGELFF	TGTGCCAGCAGTTACACGCGGGGGACCGGGGAGCTGTTTTTT
TRBV4-1	TRBD2	NA	TRBJ2-7	CASSQGWGGGPYEQYF	TGCGCCAGCAGCCAAGGATGGGGGGGAGGGCCCTACGAGCAGTACTTC
TRBV24-1	NA	NA	TRBJ1-1	CATSDFTGLATEAFF	TGTGCCACCAGTGATTTCACAGGGCTTGCCACTGAAGCTTTCTTT
TRBV7-2	TRBD1	NA	TRBJ2-7	CASSRQGAIGYEQYF	TGTGCCAGCAGCCGACAGGGGGCTATCGGGTACGAGCAGTACTTC
TRBV10-3	NA	few	TRBJ2-5	CAISEVLETQYF	TGTGCCATCAGTGAAGTCCTAGAGACCCAGTACTTC
TRBV30	NA	NA	TRBJ2-1	CAWSPGPPYNEQFF	TGTGCCTGGAGTCCGGGACCTCCCTACAATGAGCAGTTCTTC
TRBV5-1	TRBD2	few	TRBJ2-5	CASRTPGLAGDEQYF	TGCGCCAGCAGAACCCCGGGACTAGCGGGCGATGAGCAGTACTTC
TRBV20-1	NA	few	TRBJ1-5	CSAGGSRDQPQHF	TGCAGTGCTGGGGGCAGCCGGGATCAGCCCCAGCATTTT
TRBV5-1	TRBD1	few	TRBJ1-4	CASSSGQGLEKLFF	TGCGCCAGCAGCTCGGGACAGGGTCTTGAAAAACTGTTTTTT
TRBV7-2	NA	NA	TRBJ2-7	CASTSSTAFGQYF	TGTGCCAGCACCTCTTCGACGGCATTTGGGCAGTACTTC
TRBV11-2	NA	once	TRBJ2-7	CASSFSGGSSEQYF	TGTGCCAGCAGCTTTAGCGGAGGGTCCTCCGAGCAGTACTTC
TRBV5-1	NA	few	TRBJ2-7	CASSLAWQSSYEQYF	TGCGCCAGCAGCTTGGCCTGGCAGAGCTCCTACGAGCAGTACTTC
TRBV3-1	TRBD2	NA	TRBJ2-7	CASSQGGTSGDEQYF	TGTGCCAGCAGCCAAGGAGGGACTAGCGGGGACGAGCAGTACTTC
TRBV3-1	NA	few	TRBJ2-7	CASSQVPRGASYEQYF	TGTGCCAGCAGCCAAGTCCCCCGGGGAGCCTCCTACGAGCAGTACTTC
TRBV7-2	TRBD2	NA	TRBJ2-4	CASSLAATSGVNIQYF	TGTGCCAGCAGCTTAGCCGCAACTAGCGGGGTAAACATTCAGTACTTC
TRBV12-3/TRBV12-4	NA	many	TRBJ2-7	CASSLRDEQYF	TGTGCCAGCAGTTTAAGGGACGAGCAGTACTTC
TRBV6-1	TRBD1	NA	TRBJ2-3	CASTQDLQGITDTQYF	TGTGCCAGCACCCAGGATCTACAGGGGATCACAGATACGCAGTATTTT
TRBV4-1	TRBD1	NA	TRBJ2-7	CASSQAGQSYEQYF	TGCGCCAGCAGCCAAGCGGGACAGTCCTACGAGCAGTACTTC
TRBV5-8	NA	NA	TRBJ2-4	CASSLSSREVAKNIQYF	TGTGCCAGCAGCTTAAGTTCAAGGGAAGTAGCCAAAAACATTCAGTACTTC
TRBV29-1	NA	NA	TRBJ1-2	CSVDQGKSLTYGYTF	TGCAGCGTTGACCAGGGGAAATCTCTTACCTATGGCTACACCTTC
TRBV20-1	NA	NA	TRBJ1-5	CSALGPNSNQPQHF	TGCAGTGCTCTGGGACCCAATAGCAATCAGCCCCAGCATTTT
TRBV19	NA	once	TRBJ2-7	CASSLGGPTRGEQYF	TGTGCCAGCAGCTTAGGGGGACCTACCCGTGGCGAGCAGTACTTC
TRBV20-1	NA	NA	TRBJ1-1	CSARGGAGSTEAFF	TGCAGTGCTAGAGGGGGCGCGGGTTCAACTGAAGCTTTCTTT
TRBV9	NA	NA	TRBJ2-5	CASSVGRTLGETQYF	TGTGCCAGCAGCGTAGGTCGAACCCTCGGGGAGACCCAGTACTTC
TRBV7-6	NA	NA	TRBJ2-7	CASSLGDSVTQYF	TGTGCCAGCAGCTTAGGGGACTCGGTCACCCAGTACTTC
TRBV29-1	NA	NA	TRBJ1-2	CSVEGERYYGYTF	TGCAGCGTTGAAGGGGAACGGTACTATGGCTACACCTTC
TRBV9	TRBD2	NA	TRBJ2-1	CASSVEAGGAFEQFF	TGTGCCAGCAGCGTAGAAGCGGGGGGGGCTTTTGAGCAGTTCTTC
TRBV12-3/TRBV12-4	TRBD2	NA	TRBJ2-1	CASSGLAGPISNEQFF	TGTGCCAGCAGCGGACTAGCGGGACCCATCTCCAATGAGCAGTTCTTC
TRBV3-1	NA	few	TRBJ2-7	CASSQGPLSSYEQYF	TGTGCCAGCAGCCAAGGGCCGCTGAGCTCCTACGAGCAGTACTTC
TRBV10-3	TRBD2	NA	TRBJ2-7	CAISEPMLAGVRYEQYF	TGTGCCATCAGTGAGCCCATGCTAGCGGGAGTTCGCTACGAGCAGTACTTC
TRBV7-7	NA	NA	TRBJ2-1	CASSPNSGFGTVEQFF	TGTGCTAGCAGCCCAAACTCAGGGTTCGGGACGGTTGAGCAGTTCTTC
TRBV6-1	NA	few	TRBJ2-7	CASSESRDYEQYF	TGTGCCAGCAGTGAGTCAAGGGACTACGAGCAGTACTTC
TRBV15	TRBD1	NA	TRBJ1-2	CATSRASGTAINYGYTF	TGTGCCACCAGCAGAGCCTCCGGGACAGCCATCAACTATGGCTACACCTTC